This TCR beta chain was recovered during a study of neurological immune-mediated disorders. TCRdb fed the 5' RACE reads into MiXCR, producing one record per CDR3 protein. The table has 55,000 to 75,000 distinct CDR3 sequences, approximately 15% seen once. Time point meaning: longitudinal time-point 1 (baseline). This clonotype was picked up many times. The target antigen is unknown. Study-level findings and limits: The greatest degree of TCR clonal expansion was observed in HTLV-1-associated myelopathy, with the lowest in multiple sclerosis, below that of healthy controls.

What was sequenced was PBMCs. This clonotype was obtained from a female donor with HTLV-1-associated myelopathy (HAM/TSP).

The CDR3 DNA reads as TGCGCCAGCAGCTCCACACGGGGGGGCCGTGCAGATACGCAGTATTTT. This translates into CASSSTRGGRADTQYF. V usage is TRBV5-1 and J usage is TRBJ2-3; 8 bases are shared with TRBD2. Trimming cost V 3 bases and J 4 bases; bases outside gene matches: 10. The germline CDR1 and CDR2 sequences are SGHRS and YFSETQ. The CDR3 is made up of 16 amino acids. Drawing the rest from reference TRBV5-1 and TRBJ2-3, the complete variable domain is KAGVTQTPRYLIKTRGQQVTLSCSPISGHRSVSWYQQTPGQGLQFLFEYFSETQRNKGNFPGRFSGRQFSNSRSEMNVSTLELGDSALYLCASSSTRGGRADTQYFGPGTRLTVL.